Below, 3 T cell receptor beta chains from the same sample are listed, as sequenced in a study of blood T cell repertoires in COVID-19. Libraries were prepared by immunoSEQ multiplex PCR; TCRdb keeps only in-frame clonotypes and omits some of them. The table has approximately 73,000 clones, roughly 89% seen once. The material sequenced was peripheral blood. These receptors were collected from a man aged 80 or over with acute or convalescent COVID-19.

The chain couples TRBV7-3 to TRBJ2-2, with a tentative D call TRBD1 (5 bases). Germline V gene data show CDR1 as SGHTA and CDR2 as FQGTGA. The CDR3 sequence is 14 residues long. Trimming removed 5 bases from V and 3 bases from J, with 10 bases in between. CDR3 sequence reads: CASSKDRYTGELFF. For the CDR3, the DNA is TGTGCCAGCAGCAAAGACAGATACACCGGGGAGCTGTTTTTT.

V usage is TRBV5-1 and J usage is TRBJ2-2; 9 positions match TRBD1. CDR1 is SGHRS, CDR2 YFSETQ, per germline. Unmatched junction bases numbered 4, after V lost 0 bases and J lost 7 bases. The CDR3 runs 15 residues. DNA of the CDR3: TGCGCCAGCAGCTTGGGGGACAGGGTGCTCGGGGAGCTGTTTTTT. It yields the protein CASSLGDRVLGELFF.

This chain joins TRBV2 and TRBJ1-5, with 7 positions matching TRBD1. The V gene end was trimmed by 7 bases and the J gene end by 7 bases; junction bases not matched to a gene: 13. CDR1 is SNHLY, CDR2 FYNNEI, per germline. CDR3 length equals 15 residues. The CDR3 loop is CASTRFTGVDQPQHF. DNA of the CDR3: TGTGCCAGCACCAGATTCACAGGGGTAGACCAGCCCCAGCATTTT.